The rows below give T cell receptor beta chains drawn from one sample of a study of blood T cell repertoires in COVID-19. TCRdb keeps only in-frame clones here, not all; method: immunoSEQ multiplex PCR. This sample has fewer than 250,000 clones, with 83% found just once. The specimen was PBMCs or T cells enriched from blood (not recorded which). Receptors originate from a woman aged 45 to 65 who had been exposed to COVID-19. CDR3s include the opening cysteine and the closing phenylalanine or tryptophan. A D gene is named only where the DNA matches it firmly. For some rows the clone size is stated as once, few or many, or as a class when expanded; others skip it.

>TRBD1|TRBJ1-5|NA|TRBV5-1
CASSLEGATYQPQHF
TGCGCCAGCAGCTTGGAGGGGGCTACCTATCAGCCCCAGCATTTT
>NA|TRBJ1-4|NA|TRBV19
CASSVTGGGNEKLFF
TGTGCCAGTAGCGTGACGGGGGGAGGTAATGAAAAACTGTTTTTT
>NA|TRBJ1-3|NA|TRBV30
CAWSIDRSGTIYF
TGTGCCTGGAGTATCGACAGGTCGGGGACCATATATTTT
>TRBD1|TRBJ2-7|NA|TRBV24-1
CATSDPTGGSYEQYF
TGTGCCACCAGTGATCCAACAGGGGGATCCTACGAGCAGTACTTC
>NA|TRBJ1-4|NA|TRBV7-2
CASSRSGGSEKLFF
TGTGCCAGCAGCCGGAGCGGGGGCAGTGAAAAACTGTTTTTT
>NA|TRBJ2-1|once|TRBV24-1
CATSDSTGTFYNEQFF
TGTGCCACCAGTGACTCGACAGGAACCTTCTACAATGAGCAGTTCTTC
>TRBD2|TRBJ2-3|NA|TRBV7-2
CASSSPSLTSGGGGDTQYF
TGTGCCAGCAGTTCACCGTCCTTGACTAGCGGGGGTGGAGGGGATACGCAGTATTTT
>TRBD1|TRBJ2-3|NA|TRBV5-1
CASTTDRGTDTQYF
TGCGCCAGCACCACGGACAGGGGCACAGATACGCAGTATTTT
>TRBD1|TRBJ1-5|NA|TRBV27
CASSPRRRGLNQPQHF
TGTGCCAGCAGTCCCAGGCGGAGGGGGCTAAATCAGCCCCAGCATTTT
>NA|TRBJ1-1|NA|TRBV20-1
CSASYRNTEAFF
TGCAGTGCTAGTTATCGTAACACTGAAGCTTTCTTT
>NA|TRBJ1-5|once|TRBV5-6
CASSLGQANNQPQHF
TGTGCCAGCAGCTTGGGCCAGGCTAACAATCAGCCCCAGCATTTT
>TRBD1|TRBJ1-2|NA|TRBV19
CASNPDRDGGYTF
TGTGCCAGTAACCCGGACAGGGATGGTGGCTACACCTTC
>NA|TRBJ1-1|NA|TRBV12-3/TRBV12-4
CASSKTGGTEAFF
TGTGCCAGCAGCAAGACCGGGGGCACTGAAGCTTTCTTT
>NA|TRBJ1-1|NA|TRBV2
CASSAGGASEAFF
TGTGCCAGCAGTGCTGGGGGGGCATCTGAAGCTTTCTTT
>TRBD1|TRBJ1-5|once|TRBV19
CASSIGQGGNQPQHF
TGTGCCAGTAGTATAGGACAGGGAGGCAATCAGCCCCAGCATTTT
>TRBD1|TRBJ1-5|NA|TRBV5-6
CASSLRGQRLNQPQHF
TGTGCCAGCAGCTTGCGGGGACAGAGGCTTAATCAGCCCCAGCATTTT
>NA|TRBJ2-7|NA|TRBV27
CASSDSGAEQYF
TGTGCCAGCTCGGACAGTGGTGCCGAGCAGTACTTC
>TRBD1|TRBJ1-2|NA|TRBV5-1
CASRMEDRAYGYTF
TGCGCCAGCAGGATGGAGGACAGGGCGTATGGCTACACCTTC
>NA|TRBJ1-1|NA|TRBV6-5
CASSHGRATEAFF
TGTGCCAGCAGTCACGGGAGGGCTACTGAAGCTTTCTTT
>NA|TRBJ1-1|once|TRBV5-5
CASSSKVRGADTEAFF
TGTGCCAGCAGCTCGAAGGTCAGGGGCGCGGATACTGAAGCTTTCTTT
>NA|TRBJ2-6|NA|TRBV9
CASSPHAMWRSGANVLTF
TGTGCCAGCAGCCCACACGCTATGTGGCGGTCTGGGGCCAACGTCCTGACTTTC
>NA|TRBJ2-3|NA|TRBV5-8
CASSFLRASRDTQYF
TGTGCCAGCAGCTTCCTGAGGGCCAGCCGAGATACGCAGTATTTT
>TRBD1|TRBJ1-1|NA|TRBV5-1
CASSLGTVLTEAFF
TGCGCCAGCAGCCTAGGGACAGTTCTTACTGAAGCTTTCTTT
>TRBD1|TRBJ1-1|NA|TRBV10-3
CAISGDRGVTEAFF
TGTGCCATCAGTGGGGACAGGGGGGTGACTGAAGCTTTCTTT
>NA|TRBJ2-5|NA|TRBV6-5
CASRESPQTQYF
TGTGCCAGCAGGGAGAGTCCGCAGACCCAGTACTTC
>NA|TRBJ1-1|NA|TRBV18
CASSPSGGHGIMNTEAFF
TGTGCCAGCTCCCCGTCGGGAGGTCACGGGATTATGAACACTGAAGCTTTCTTT
>TRBD1|TRBJ1-1|NA|TRBV5-1
CASSPLQGLNTEAFF
TGCGCCAGCAGCCCACTACAGGGGTTGAACACTGAAGCTTTCTTT
>NA|TRBJ2-7|NA|TRBV6-5
CAARLEAAGGREQYF
TGTGCCGCCCGTCTCGAGGCCGCTGGGGGCAGGGAGCAGTACTTC
>NA|TRBJ1-1|NA|TRBV27
CASSPRGRHTEAFF
TGTGCCAGCAGTCCCAGGGGAAGGCACACTGAAGCTTTCTTT
>TRBD2|TRBJ2-1|NA|TRBV4-3
CASSQEDSGPYNEQFF
TGCGCCAGCAGCCAAGAGGATAGCGGGCCCTACAATGAGCAGTTCTTC
>NA|TRBJ1-2|NA|TRBV5-1
CASSTVGGAYGYTF
TGCGCCAGCAGCACGGTAGGGGGGGCCTATGGCTACACCTTC
>NA|TRBJ2-2|NA|TRBV11-2
CASSQTRLVGTGELFF
TGTGCCAGCAGCCAAACCCGACTAGTAGGCACCGGGGAGCTGTTTTTT
>NA|TRBJ1-3|NA|TRBV3-1/TRBV3-2
CASSQLEGSGNTIYF
TGTGCCAGCAGCCAGTTGGAGGGTTCTGGAAACACCATATATTTT
>NA|TRBJ2-7|NA|TRBV27
CASSLGRGNYEQYF
TGTGCCAGCAGTTTGGGTCGGGGGAACTACGAGCAGTACTTC
>NA|TRBJ1-5|NA|TRBV28
CASSLPRQAFPVPQHF
TGTGCCAGCAGCCTTCCCCGACAGGCCTTCCCAGTGCCCCAGCATTTT
>NA|TRBJ2-3|NA|TRBV3-1/TRBV3-2
CASSLRTASTDTQYF
TGTGCCAGCAGCTTGAGGACAGCTAGCACAGATACGCAGTATTTT
>NA|TRBJ2-2|once|TRBV5-1
CASSRLAGNANTGELFF
TGCGCCAGCAGCCGGTTGGCGGGGAACGCGAACACCGGGGAGCTGTTTTTT
>NA|TRBJ2-1|NA|TRBV20-1
CSAGRAPEQFF
TGCAGTGCTGGCAGGGCTCCCGAGCAGTTCTTC
>NA|TRBJ1-1|NA|TRBV7-3
CASSRGANTEAFF
TGTGCCAGCAGCCGAGGAGCGAACACTGAAGCTTTCTTT
>TRBD1|TRBJ1-4|NA|TRBV15
CATSETGGVWEKLFF
TGTGCCACCAGCGAAACAGGGGGCGTTTGGGAAAAACTGTTTTTT
>TRBD1|TRBJ2-1|few|TRBV5-5
CASSFGTGFTNEQFF
TGTGCCAGCAGCTTCGGGACAGGGTTTACCAATGAGCAGTTCTTC
>NA|TRBJ2-6|NA|TRBV10-3
CAISESSGGAAGANVLTF
TGTGCCATCAGTGAGTCAAGTGGGGGGGCAGCTGGGGCCAACGTCCTGACTTTC
>TRBD1|TRBJ1-1|NA|TRBV6-5
CASSYGGQKAFF
TGTGCCAGCAGTTACGGGGGACAGAAAGCTTTCTTT
>NA|TRBJ2-2|NA|TRBV9
CASSTSGAPNGELFF
TGTGCCAGCAGCACCTCAGGGGCGCCAAACGGGGAGCTGTTTTTT
>TRBD1|TRBJ1-5|NA|TRBV19
CASSMEQGAGQPQHF
TGTGCCAGTAGTATGGAACAGGGGGCAGGTCAGCCCCAGCATTTT
>TRBD1|TRBJ1-2|NA|TRBV5-1
CASSLTGADGYTF
TGCGCCAGCAGCTTGACAGGGGCGGATGGCTACACCTTC
>NA|TRBJ2-2|NA|TRBV14
CASSHLGAGAHTGELFF
TGTGCCAGCAGCCACTTGGGGGCGGGGGCCCACACCGGGGAGCTGTTTTTT
>TRBD2|TRBJ2-5|once|TRBV27
CASGELAVTGTQYF
TGTGCCAGCGGGGAACTAGCGGTAACTGGGACCCAGTACTTC
>TRBD1|TRBJ1-4|NA|TRBV28
CASGHRGREKLFF
TGTGCCAGCGGACACAGGGGGCGGGAAAAACTGTTTTTT
>TRBD1|TRBJ2-5|NA|TRBV7-2
CASSVRQGSPQETQYF
TGTGCCAGCAGCGTAAGACAGGGCAGTCCACAAGAGACCCAGTACTTC
>TRBD2|TRBJ2-7|NA|TRBV9
CASSVDPSGGALDEQYF
TGTGCCAGCAGCGTAGATCCTAGCGGGGGGGCCTTGGACGAGCAGTACTTC
>TRBD2|TRBJ2-5|NA|TRBV7-6
CASSPPGLARQTQYF
TGTGCCAGCAGCCCCCCCGGACTAGCTCGGCAGACCCAGTACTTC
>TRBD1|TRBJ1-2|NA|TRBV27
CATGTGPGSGYTF
TGTGCCACCGGGACAGGACCAGGGAGTGGCTACACCTTC
>TRBD2|TRBJ2-7|few|TRBV7-2
CASSPTGTRNEQYF
TGTGCCAGCAGCCCTACCGGGACTAGAAACGAGCAGTACTTC
>NA|TRBJ1-2|few|TRBV7-9
CASSLAGDNYGYTF
TGTGCCAGCAGCTTAGCGGGCGACAACTATGGCTACACCTTC
>TRBD1|TRBJ2-1|NA|TRBV5-1
CASSAGTGLAGPYNEQFF
TGCGCCAGCAGCGCGGGGACAGGGTTGGCGGGACCCTACAATGAGCAGTTCTTC
>NA|TRBJ1-2|once|TRBV28
CASSLWDSLGYTF
TGTGCCAGCAGTTTATGGGACAGTCTCGGCTACACCTTC
>TRBD1|TRBJ1-1|NA|TRBV5-1
CASSSGGQVIEAFF
TGCGCCAGCAGCTCCGGCGGACAGGTTATTGAAGCTTTCTTT
>NA|TRBJ2-3|once|TRBV24-1
CATSGRQEDTQYF
TGTGCCACCAGTGGAAGACAGGAGGATACGCAGTATTTT
>TRBD1|TRBJ1-5|once|TRBV29-1
CSVADRGNQPQHF
TGCAGCGTTGCCGACAGGGGGAATCAGCCCCAGCATTTT